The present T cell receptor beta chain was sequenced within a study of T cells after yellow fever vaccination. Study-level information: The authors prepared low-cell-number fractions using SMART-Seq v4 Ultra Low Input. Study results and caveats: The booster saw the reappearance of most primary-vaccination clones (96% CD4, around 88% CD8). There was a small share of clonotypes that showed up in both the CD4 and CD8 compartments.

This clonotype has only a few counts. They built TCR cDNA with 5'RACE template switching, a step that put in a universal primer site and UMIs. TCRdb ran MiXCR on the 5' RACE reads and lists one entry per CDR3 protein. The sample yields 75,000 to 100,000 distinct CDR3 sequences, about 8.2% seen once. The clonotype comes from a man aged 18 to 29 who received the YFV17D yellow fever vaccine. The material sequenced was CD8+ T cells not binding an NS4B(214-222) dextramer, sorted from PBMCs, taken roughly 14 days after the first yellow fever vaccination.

CDR3 sequence (DNA): TGTGCCAGCACCCATGGGACAGATAAAGAGACCCAGTACTTC. Translating it yields CASTHGTDKETQYF. The chain uses TRBV12-3 or TRBV12-4 and TRBJ2-5; TRBD1 agrees at 7 bases. V lost 7 bases, J lost 3 bases, and 8 bases stayed unmatched. The CDR3 runs to 14 residues.